The source of this T cell receptor beta chain is a study of shared clonotypes between healthy human individuals. Study-level points and caveats: The study generally estimated greater richness for naive than memory subsets. Sorted-subset sequencing was shown by rarefaction to be incomplete despite large depth. Blood was the only sampled material, and tissue repertoires likely differ.

Naivety among CD8 cells was defined by CD45RO negativity and positive CCR7 selection, thereby excluding terminally differentiated effector memory CD45RA+ cells. Each donor was a Caucasian adult residing in Nashville, Tennessee. The data were produced by immunoSEQ multiplex PCR, yet TCRdb's version contains in-frame clones alone and is incomplete. Among about 1.9 million clones listed, over 85% were seen once. Concerning this clone itself: The antigen remains undetermined.

The sequence came from a man between 18 and 35 years old in good health. Some clones in this sample may be carry-over from other donors' samples. The sequenced sample consisted of naive CD8+ T cells from PBMCs.

The CDR3 loop reads CASSLAVGLAGEQYF. The CDR3 coding sequence is TGTGCCAGCAGTTTAGCCGTCGGGCTAGCCGGAGAGCAGTACTTC. The chain has TRBV27 and TRBJ2-7; perhaps TRBD2 as D (5 bases). CDR3 length equals 15 residues. Germline assignment: CDR1 MNHEY and CDR2 SMNVEV (reference sequence). The V end was cut by 2 bases, the J end by 7 bases, with 18 bases between.